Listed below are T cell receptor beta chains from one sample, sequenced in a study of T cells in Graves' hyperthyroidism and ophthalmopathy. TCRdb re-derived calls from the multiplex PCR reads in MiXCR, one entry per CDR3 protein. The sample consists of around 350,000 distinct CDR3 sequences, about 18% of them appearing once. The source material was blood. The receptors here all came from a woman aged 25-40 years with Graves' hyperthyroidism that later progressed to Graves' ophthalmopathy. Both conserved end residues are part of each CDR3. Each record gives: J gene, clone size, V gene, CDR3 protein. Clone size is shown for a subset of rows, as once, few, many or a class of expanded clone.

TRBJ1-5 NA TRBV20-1 CSASPGRENQPQHF
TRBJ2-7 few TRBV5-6 CASSLSGSPYSYEQYF
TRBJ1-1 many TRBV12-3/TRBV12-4 CASSWEEWPEAFF
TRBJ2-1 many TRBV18 CASSPRNGNEQFF
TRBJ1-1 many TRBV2 CASIDTQTTEAFF
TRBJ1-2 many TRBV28 CASSPGEEIYGYTF
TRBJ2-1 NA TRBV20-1 CSARRGGGSGRDEQFF
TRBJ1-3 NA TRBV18 CASSPSFLYSGNTIYF
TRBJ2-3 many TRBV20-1 CSAERLAISTDTQYF
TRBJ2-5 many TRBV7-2 CASSLARLLAGNQETQYF
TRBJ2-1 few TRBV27 CASSPTWDRTFF
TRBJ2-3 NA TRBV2 CAGGQGESGADTQYF
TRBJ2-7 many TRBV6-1 CASRGQGADEQYF
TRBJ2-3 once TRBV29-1 CSVERSGASTDTQYF
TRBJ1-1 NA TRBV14 CASSKERGGTEAFF
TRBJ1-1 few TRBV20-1 CSARGTGNFGEAFF
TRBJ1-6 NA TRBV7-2 CASSYADRVNSPLHF
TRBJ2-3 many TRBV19 CASSTYSLDPRDTQYF
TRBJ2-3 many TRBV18 CASSRDRATSDTQYF
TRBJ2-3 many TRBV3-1 CASSQDRYRHTDTQYF
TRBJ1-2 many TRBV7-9 CASSTPRTGVFAYGYTF
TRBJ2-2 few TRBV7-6 CASSFDRGKGFGELFF
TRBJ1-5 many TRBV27 CASKESGGLGGNQPQHF
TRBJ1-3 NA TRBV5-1 CASSLGGQTSGNTIYF
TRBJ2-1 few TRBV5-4 CASSPPVSGNEQFF
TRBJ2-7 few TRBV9 CASSAGTSNEQYF
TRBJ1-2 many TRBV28 CASSPEQGTYGYTF
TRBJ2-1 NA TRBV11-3 CASSLVRGGDYNEQFF
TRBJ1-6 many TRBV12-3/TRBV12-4 CASSLRRDGSPLHF
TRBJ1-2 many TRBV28 CASSSYRNNYGYTF
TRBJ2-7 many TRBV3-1 CASSQRGTGGHEQYF
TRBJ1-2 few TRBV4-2 CASSPRTGFGYTF
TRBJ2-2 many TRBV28 CASSLMSELPGELFF
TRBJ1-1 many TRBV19 CASTLHGKNTEAFF